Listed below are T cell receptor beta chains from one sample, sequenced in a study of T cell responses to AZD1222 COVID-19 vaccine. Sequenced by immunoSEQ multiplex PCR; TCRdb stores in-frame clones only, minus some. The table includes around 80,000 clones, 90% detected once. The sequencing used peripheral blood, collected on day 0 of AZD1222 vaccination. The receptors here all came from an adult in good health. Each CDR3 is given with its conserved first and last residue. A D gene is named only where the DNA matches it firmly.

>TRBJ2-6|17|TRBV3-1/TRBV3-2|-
CASSQKRLASGANVLTF
TGTGCCAGCAGCCAAAAGCGGCTTGCCTCTGGGGCCAACGTCCTGACTTTC
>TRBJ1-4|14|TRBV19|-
CASSEQGLREKLFF
TGTGCCAGTAGCGAACAGGGCTTACGTGAAAAACTGTTTTTT
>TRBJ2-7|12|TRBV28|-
CASSFLPTSMYF
TGTGCCAGCAGTTTTCTCCCTACGAGCATGTACTTC
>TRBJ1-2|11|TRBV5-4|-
CANQLKGTRTF
TGTGCCAACCAGCTTAAAGGGACTAGAACCTTC
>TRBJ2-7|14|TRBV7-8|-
CASSQGPFSYEQYF
TGTGCCAGCAGTCAGGGACCCTTCTCCTACGAGCAGTACTTC
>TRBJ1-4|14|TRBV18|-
CASSPILWSEKLFF
TGTGCCAGCTCACCTATTTTGTGGAGTGAAAAACTGTTTTTT
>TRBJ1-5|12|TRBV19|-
CASTRGAQPQHF
TGTGCCAGTACTAGGGGCGCACAGCCCCAGCATTTT
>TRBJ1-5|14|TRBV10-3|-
CAISETISNQPQHF
TGTGCCATCAGTGAAACGATTAGCAATCAGCCCCAGCATTTT
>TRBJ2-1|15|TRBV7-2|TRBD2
CASSFSGALYNEQFF
TGTGCCAGCAGCTTTAGCGGGGCCTTGTACAATGAGCAGTTCTTC
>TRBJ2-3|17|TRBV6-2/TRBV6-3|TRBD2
CASSYSWLAGRTDTQYF
TGTGCCAGCAGTTACTCTTGGCTAGCGGGGCGCACAGATACGCAGTATTTT
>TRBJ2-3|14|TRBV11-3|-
CASSPDRPPDTQYF
TGTGCCAGCAGCCCAGACAGGCCCCCAGATACGCAGTATTTT
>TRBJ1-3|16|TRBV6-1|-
CASSGALRSSGNTIYF
TGTGCCAGCAGTGGGGCCTTACGAAGCTCTGGAAACACCATATATTTT
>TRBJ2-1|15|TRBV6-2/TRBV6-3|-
CASSYSTVLGAEQFF
TGTGCCAGCAGTTACTCCACAGTGCTCGGGGCTGAGCAGTTCTTC
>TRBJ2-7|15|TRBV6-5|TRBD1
CASSYGTGGGYEQYF
TGTGCCAGCAGTTATGGGACAGGGGGCGGTTACGAGCAGTACTTC
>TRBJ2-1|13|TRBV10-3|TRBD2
CAIMAGGTNEQFF
TGTGCCATCATGGCGGGGGGGACCAATGAGCAGTTCTTC